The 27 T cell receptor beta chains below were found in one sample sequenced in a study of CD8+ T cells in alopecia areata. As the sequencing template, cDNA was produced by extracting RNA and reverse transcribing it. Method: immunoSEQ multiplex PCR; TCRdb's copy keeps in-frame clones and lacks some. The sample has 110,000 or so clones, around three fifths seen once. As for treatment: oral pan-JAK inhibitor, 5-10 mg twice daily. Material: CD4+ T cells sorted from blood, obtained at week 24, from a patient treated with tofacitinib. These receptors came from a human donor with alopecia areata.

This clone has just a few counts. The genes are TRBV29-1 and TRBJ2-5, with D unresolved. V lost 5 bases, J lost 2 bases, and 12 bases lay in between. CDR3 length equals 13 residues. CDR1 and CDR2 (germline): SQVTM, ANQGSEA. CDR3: CSVKGRAQETQYF. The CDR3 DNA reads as TGCAGCGTTAAGGGTCGGGCACAAGAGACCCAGTACTTC. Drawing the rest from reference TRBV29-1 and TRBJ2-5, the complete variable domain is SAVISQKPSRDICQRGTSLTIQCQVDSQVTMMFWYRQQPGQSLTLIATANQGSEATYESGFVIDKFPISRPNLTFSTLTVSNMSPEDSSIYLCSVKGRAQETQYFGPGTRLLVL.

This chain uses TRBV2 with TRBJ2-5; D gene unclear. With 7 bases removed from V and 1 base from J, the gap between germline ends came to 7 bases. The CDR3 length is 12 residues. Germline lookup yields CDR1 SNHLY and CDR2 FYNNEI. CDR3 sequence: CASKRSQETQYF. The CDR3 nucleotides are TGTGCCAGCAAGAGGAGCCAAGAGACCCAGTACTTC.

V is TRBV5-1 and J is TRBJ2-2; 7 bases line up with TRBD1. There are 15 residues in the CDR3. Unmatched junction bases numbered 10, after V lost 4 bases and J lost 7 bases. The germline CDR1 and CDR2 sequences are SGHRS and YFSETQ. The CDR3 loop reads CASSIQGQDGGELFF. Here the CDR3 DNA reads TGCGCCAGCAGCATTCAAGGACAGGATGGCGGGGAGCTGTTTTTT.

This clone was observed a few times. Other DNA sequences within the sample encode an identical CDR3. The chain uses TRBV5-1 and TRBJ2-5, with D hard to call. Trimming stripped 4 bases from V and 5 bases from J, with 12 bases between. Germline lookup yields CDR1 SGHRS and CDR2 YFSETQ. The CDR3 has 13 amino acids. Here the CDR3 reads CASSLGNRETQYF. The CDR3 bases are TGCGCCAGCAGCCTGGGCAATCGGGAGACCCAGTACTTC.

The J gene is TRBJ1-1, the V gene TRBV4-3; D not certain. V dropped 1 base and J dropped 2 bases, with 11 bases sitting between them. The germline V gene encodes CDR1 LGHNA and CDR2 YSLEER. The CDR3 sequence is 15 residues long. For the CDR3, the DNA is TGCGCCAGCAGCCAAGTCCCCGGAGTCAACACTGAAGCTTTCTTT. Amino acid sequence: CASSQVPGVNTEAFF.

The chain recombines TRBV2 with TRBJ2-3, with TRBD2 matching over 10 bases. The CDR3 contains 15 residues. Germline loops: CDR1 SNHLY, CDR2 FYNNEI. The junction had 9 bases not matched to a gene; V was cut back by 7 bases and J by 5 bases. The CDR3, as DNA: TGTGCCAGCATTTTAACTAGCGGGGTCAGAGATACGCAGTATTTT. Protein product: CASILTSGVRDTQYF.

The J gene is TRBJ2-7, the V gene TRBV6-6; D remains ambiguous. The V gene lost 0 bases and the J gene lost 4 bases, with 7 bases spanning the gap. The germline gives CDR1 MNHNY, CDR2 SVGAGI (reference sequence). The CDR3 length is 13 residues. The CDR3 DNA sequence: TGTGCCAGCAGTTACTCTCAGGCGTACGAGCAGTACTTC. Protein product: CASSYSQAYEQYF.

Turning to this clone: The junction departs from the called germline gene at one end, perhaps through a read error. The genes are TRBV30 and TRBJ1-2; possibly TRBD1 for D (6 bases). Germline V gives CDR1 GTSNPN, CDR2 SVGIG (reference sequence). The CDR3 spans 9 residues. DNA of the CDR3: TGTGCCTGGAGTTACAGGGCCCTCTTC. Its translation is CAWSYRALF.

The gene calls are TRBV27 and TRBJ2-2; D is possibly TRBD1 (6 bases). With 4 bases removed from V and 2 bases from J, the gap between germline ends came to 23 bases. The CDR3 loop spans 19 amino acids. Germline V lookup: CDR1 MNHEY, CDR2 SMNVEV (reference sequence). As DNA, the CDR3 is TGTGCCAGCAGTTCTCACCGCTCCCTTCAGACAGGAAACACCGGGGAGCTGTTTTTT. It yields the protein CASSSHRSLQTGNTGELFF.

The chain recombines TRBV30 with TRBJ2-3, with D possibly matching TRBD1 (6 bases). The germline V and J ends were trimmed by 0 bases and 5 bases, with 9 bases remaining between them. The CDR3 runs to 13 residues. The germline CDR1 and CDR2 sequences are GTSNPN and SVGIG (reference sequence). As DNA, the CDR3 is TGTGCCTGGAGTGTACAGGGTGGAGATACGCAGTATTTT. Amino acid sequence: CAWSVQGGDTQYF.

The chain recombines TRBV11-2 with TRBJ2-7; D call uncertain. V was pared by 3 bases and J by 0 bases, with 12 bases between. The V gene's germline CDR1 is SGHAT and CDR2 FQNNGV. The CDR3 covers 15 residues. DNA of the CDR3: TGTGCCAGCAGCTTCGCCAGCATCTACTCCTACGAGCAGTACTTC. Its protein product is CASSFASIYSYEQYF.

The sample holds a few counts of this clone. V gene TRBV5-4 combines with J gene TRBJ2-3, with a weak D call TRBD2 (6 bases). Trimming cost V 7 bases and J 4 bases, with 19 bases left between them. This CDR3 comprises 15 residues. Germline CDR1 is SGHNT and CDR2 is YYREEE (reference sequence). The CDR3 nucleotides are TGTGCCAGCCGCCCGCGGCCTAGCGCGGCAGATACGCAGTATTTT. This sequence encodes CASRPRPSAADTQYF.

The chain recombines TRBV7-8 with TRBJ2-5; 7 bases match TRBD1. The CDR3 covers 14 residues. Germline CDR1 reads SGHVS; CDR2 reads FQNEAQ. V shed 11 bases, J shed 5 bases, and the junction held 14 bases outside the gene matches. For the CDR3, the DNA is TGTGCCTGGCGGACAGGATTGGGCTCGGAGACCCAGTACTTC. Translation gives CAWRTGLGSETQYF. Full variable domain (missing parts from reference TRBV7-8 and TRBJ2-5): GAGVSQSPRYKVAKRGQDVALRCDPISGHVSLFWYQQALGQGPEFLTYFQNEAQLDKSGLPSDRFFAERPEGSVSTLKIQRTQQEDSAVYLCAWRTGLGSETQYFGPGTRLLVL.

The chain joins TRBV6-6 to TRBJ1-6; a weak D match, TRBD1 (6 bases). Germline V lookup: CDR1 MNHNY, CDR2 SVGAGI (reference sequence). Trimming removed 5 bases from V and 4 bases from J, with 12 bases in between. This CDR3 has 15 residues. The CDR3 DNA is TGTGCCAGCAGTCTCTCCGACAGGTATAATTCACCCCTCCACTTT. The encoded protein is CASSLSDRYNSPLHF.

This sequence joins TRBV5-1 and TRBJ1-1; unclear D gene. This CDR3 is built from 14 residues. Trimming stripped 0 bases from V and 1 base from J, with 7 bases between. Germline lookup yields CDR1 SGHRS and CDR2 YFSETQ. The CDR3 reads CASSLDSTNTEAFF. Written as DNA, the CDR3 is TGCGCCAGCAGCTTGGACAGCACGAACACTGAAGCTTTCTTT.

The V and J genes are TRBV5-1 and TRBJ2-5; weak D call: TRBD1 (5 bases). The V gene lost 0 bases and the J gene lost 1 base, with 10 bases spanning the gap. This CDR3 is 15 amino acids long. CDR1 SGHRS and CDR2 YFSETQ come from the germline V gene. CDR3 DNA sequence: TGCGCCAGCAGCTTGGGACAGAGACTCCAAGAGACCCAGTACTTC. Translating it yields CASSLGQRLQETQYF.

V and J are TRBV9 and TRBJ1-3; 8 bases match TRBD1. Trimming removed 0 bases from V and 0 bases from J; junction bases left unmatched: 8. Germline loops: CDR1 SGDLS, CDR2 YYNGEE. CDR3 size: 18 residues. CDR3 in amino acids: CASSVDLGTGSSGNTIYF. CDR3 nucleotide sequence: TGTGCCAGCAGCGTAGACCTTGGGACAGGCAGCTCTGGAAACACCATATATTTT. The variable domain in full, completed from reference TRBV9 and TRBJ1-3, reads DSGVTQTPKHLITATGQRVTLRCSPRSGDLSVYWYQQSLDQGLQFLIQYYNGEERAKGNILERFSAQQFPDLHSELNLSSLELGDSALYFCASSVDLGTGSSGNTIYFGEGSWLTVV.

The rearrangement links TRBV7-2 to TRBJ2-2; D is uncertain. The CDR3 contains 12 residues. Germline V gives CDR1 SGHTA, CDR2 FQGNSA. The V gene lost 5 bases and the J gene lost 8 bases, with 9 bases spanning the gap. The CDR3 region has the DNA TGTGCCAGCAGCAAAGGGCTGGGGGAGCTGTTTTTT. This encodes CASSKGLGELFF.

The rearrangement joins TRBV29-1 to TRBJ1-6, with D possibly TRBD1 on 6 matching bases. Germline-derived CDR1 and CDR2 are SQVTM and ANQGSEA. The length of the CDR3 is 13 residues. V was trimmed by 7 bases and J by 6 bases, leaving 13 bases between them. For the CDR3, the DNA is TGCAGCGCCCTGGACAGTTTTAATTCACCCCTCCACTTT. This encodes CSALDSFNSPLHF.

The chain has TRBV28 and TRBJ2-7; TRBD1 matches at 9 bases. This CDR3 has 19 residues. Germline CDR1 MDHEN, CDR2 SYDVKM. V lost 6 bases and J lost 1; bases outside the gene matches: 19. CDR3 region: CASSSPVTPGDRASYEQYF. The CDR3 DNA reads TGTGCCAGCAGCTCCCCGGTAACTCCCGGGGACAGGGCATCCTACGAGCAGTACTTC.

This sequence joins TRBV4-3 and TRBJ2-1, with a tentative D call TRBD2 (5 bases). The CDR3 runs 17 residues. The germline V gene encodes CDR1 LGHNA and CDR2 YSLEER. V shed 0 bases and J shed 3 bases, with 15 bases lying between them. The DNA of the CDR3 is TGCGCCAGCAGCCAAGATCTTACGGTTAGCGTCTACAATGAGCAGTTCTTC. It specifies CASSQDLTVSVYNEQFF.

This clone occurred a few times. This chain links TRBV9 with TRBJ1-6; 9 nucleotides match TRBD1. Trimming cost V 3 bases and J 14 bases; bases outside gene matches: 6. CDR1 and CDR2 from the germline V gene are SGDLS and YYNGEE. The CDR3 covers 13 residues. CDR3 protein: CASSGGTGSTLHF. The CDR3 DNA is TGTGCCAGCAGCGGAGGGACAGGGTCCACCCTCCACTTT.

Here the CDR3 reads CSVEEYRGNGYTF. The CDR3 DNA sequence: TGCAGCGTTGAAGAATACAGGGGAAATGGCTACACCTTC. V is TRBV29-1 and J is TRBJ1-2; TRBD1 agrees at 7 bases. The CDR3 loop spans 13 amino acids. V dropped 0 bases and J dropped 6; count of bases not matched to a gene: 4. The germline CDR1 and CDR2 sequences are SQVTM and ANQGSEA.

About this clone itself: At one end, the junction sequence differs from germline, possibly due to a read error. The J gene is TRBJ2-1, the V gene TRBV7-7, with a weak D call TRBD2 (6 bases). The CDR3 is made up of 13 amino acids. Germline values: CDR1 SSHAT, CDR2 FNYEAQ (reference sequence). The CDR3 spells CASSFSLASEQFF. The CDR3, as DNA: TGTGCTAGCAGCTTCTCCCTAGCGAGCGAGCAGTTCTTC.

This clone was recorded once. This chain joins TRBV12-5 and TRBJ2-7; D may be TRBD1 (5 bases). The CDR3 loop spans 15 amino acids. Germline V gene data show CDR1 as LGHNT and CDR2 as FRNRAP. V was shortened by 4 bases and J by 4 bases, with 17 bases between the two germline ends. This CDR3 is CASGSRVYPRYEQYF. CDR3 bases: TGTGCTAGTGGTTCCAGGGTTTATCCCCGTTACGAGCAGTACTTC.

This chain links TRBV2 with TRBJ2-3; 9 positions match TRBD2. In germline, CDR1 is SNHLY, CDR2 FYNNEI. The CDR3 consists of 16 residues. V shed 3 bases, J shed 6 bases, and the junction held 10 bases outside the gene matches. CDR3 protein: CASSDGRGGGQDTQYF. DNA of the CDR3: TGTGCCAGCAGTGATGGGCGGGGGGGCGGACAGGATACGCAGTATTTT.

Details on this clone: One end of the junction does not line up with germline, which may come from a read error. The CDR3 bases are TGTGCCAGCAGGGGACAGGGTGGCGTTGAGCTCTTT. Its protein is CASRGQGGVELF. This rearrangement joins TRBV2 to TRBJ1-1; the match to TRBD1 covers 9 bases. Germline V gives CDR1 SNHLY, CDR2 FYNNEI. The length of the CDR3 is 12 residues.